This record concerns one TCR beta chain sequence. TCRdb's table, derived via immunoSEQ multiplex PCR, lists solely in-frame clones and lacks some. The profile shows about 81,000 clones, roughly 90% of them singletons. This sample stems from a study of PD-L1 blockade in urothelial cancer. Overall study context: Blood was evaluated 3 weeks (second dose) and 6 weeks after therapy began. Blood samples contained a median about 150,000 T cells.

This sample's time point: pretreatment peripheral blood. Urothelial carcinoma, locally advanced or metastatic, affected the patients. Germline V gene sequence: CDR1 SGDLS, CDR2 YYNGEE. The germline V and J ends were trimmed by 2 bases and 2 bases, with 12 bases remaining between them. The CDR3 totals 15 residues. This sequence originates from a woman aged 80 or over with urothelial cancer. The starting material was PBMCs, obtained around atezolizumab (anti-PD-L1) treatment. The chain links TRBV9 to TRBJ2-3; D is unclear. CDR3 in DNA: TGTGCCAGCAGCGTCTTCGACACCTACACAGATACGCAGTATTTT. Its translation is CASSVFDTYTDTQYF.